The 5 T cell receptor beta chains reported below all come from one sample, sequenced in a study of blood T cell repertoires in COVID-19. Data came from immunoSEQ multiplex PCR; TCRdb stores just in-frame clones and leaves some out. The data contain 95,000 to 100,000 clones, more than 75% of them singletons. Input material: peripheral blood. The receptors were sampled from a woman aged 30 to 39 with acute or convalescent COVID-19.

This clone was detected a few times. V and J are TRBV5-1 and TRBJ2-1; 7 bases align to TRBD1. Trimming cost V 0 bases and J 9 bases; bases outside gene matches: 6. The CDR3 has 14 residues. Per the germline V gene, CDR1 is SGHRS and CDR2 is YFSETQ. CDR3 protein: CASSLGTGDGEQFF. The CDR3, as DNA: TGCGCCAGCAGCTTGGGAACAGGGGATGGTGAGCAGTTCTTC.

This clone showed up just once. The CDR3 DNA is TGTGCCAGCAGTCCCAACCAGGGGACCCTCCACTTT. Its translation: CASSPNQGTLHF. The chain uses TRBV12-3 or TRBV12-4 and TRBJ1-6; D is possibly TRBD1 (6 bases). Between the trimmed V and J ends, which lost 5 bases and 14 bases, there was a span of 13 bases. This CDR3 contains 12 residues.

The rearrangement joins TRBV6-5 to TRBJ1-6; possible D gene TRBD1, 5 bases. V was trimmed by 11 bases and J by 6 bases, leaving 20 bases between them. The CDR3 runs 15 residues. Germline V gene lookup returns CDR1 MNHEY and CDR2 SVGAGI. DNA of the CDR3: TGTGCCTCCCGGGTTCTGCAGGGAGGTAATTCACCCCTCCACTTT. Amino acid sequence: CASRVLQGGNSPLHF.

The sample holds one count of this clone. This chain links TRBV13 with TRBJ2-7; weak D call: TRBD2 (7 bases). The CDR3 has 16 residues. Trimming pared 0 bases from V and 0 bases from J, leaving 12 bases between. The germline V gene has CDR1 PRHDT and CDR2 FYEKMQ (reference sequence). CDR3 amino acids: CASSLGLGGHSYEQYF. CDR3 in DNA: TGTGCCAGCAGCTTAGGCTTGGGGGGGCACTCCTACGAGCAGTACTTC.

The chain links TRBV27 to TRBJ1-5; no clear D gene. The V end was cut by 7 bases, the J end by 0 bases, with 10 bases between. Germline assignment: CDR1 MNHEY and CDR2 SMNVEV (reference sequence). The CDR3 consists of 14 residues. The CDR3 DNA sequence: TGTGCCAGCAACGAGGGTAATAGCAATCAGCCCCAGCATTTT. This translates into CASNEGNSNQPQHF.